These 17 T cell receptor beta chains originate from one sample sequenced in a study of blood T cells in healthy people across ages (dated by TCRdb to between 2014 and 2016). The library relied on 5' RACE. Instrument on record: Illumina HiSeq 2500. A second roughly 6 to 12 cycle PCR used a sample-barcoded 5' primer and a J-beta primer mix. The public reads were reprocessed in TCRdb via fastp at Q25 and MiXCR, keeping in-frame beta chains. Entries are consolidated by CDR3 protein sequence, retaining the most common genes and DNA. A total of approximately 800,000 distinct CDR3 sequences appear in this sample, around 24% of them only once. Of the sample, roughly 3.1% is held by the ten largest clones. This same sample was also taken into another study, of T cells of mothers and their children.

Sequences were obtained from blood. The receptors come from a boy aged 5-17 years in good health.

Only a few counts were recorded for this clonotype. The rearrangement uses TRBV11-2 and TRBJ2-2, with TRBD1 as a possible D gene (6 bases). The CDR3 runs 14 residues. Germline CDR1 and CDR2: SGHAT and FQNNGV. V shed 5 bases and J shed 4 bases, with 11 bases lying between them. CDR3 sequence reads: CASSQRTVTGELFF. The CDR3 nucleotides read TGTGCCAGCAGCCAAAGGACAGTCACCGGGGAGCTGTTTTTT.

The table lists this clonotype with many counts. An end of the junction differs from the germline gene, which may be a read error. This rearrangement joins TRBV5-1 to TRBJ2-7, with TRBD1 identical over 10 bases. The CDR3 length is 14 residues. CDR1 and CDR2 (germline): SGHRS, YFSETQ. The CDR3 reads CASSRDRGSYEQYF. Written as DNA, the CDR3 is TGTGCCAGCAGCCGGGACAGGGGATCCTACGAGCAGTACTTC.

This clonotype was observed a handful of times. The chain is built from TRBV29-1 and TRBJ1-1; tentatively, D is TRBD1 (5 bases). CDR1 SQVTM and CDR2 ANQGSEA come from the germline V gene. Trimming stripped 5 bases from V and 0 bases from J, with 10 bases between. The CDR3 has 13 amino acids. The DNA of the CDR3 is TGCAGCGTTAAGGGGAGCATGAACACTGAAGCTTTCTTT. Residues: CSVKGSMNTEAFF.

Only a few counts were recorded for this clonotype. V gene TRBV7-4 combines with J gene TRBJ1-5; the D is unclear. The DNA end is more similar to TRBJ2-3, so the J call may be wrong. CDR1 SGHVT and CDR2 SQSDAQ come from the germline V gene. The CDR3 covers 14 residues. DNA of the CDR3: TGTGCCAGCAGCTCAGACACGGCCAATCAGCCCCAGTATTTT. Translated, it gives CASSSDTANQPQYF.

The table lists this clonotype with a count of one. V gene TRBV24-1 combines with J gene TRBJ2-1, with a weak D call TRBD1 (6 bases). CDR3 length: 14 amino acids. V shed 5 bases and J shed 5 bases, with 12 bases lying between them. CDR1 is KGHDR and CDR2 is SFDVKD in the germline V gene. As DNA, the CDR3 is TGTGCCACCAGTGCCCGGACAGAAAACAATGAGCAGTTCTTC. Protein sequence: CATSARTENNEQFF.

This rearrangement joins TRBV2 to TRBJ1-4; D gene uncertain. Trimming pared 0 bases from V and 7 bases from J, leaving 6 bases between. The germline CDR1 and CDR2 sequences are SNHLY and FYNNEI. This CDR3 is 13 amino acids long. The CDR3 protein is CASSEASTEKLFF. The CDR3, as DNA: TGTGCCAGCAGTGAAGCCTCGACTGAAAAACTGTTTTTT.

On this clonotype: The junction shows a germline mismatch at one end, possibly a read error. In DNA form, the CDR3 reads TGTGCCTCGGGACAGGGGGAGAGCACGGATACGCAGTATTTT. Amino acid sequence: CASGQGESTDTQYF. V usage is TRBV6-5 and J usage is TRBJ2-3; 11 bases agree with TRBD1. Looked up from germline, CDR1 is MNHEY and CDR2 is SVGAGI. This CDR3 comprises 14 residues.

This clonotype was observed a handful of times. The CDR3 coding sequence is TGTGCCAGCAGTACTGCCCCTGGAGTAGGGCCTTCGACCTTC. Protein product: CASSTAPGVGPSTF. V and J are TRBV5-5 and TRBJ1-2; D uncertain. V was trimmed by 5 bases and J by 14 bases, leaving 25 bases between them. This CDR3 has 14 residues. Germline values: CDR1 SGHKS, CDR2 YYEKEE (reference sequence).

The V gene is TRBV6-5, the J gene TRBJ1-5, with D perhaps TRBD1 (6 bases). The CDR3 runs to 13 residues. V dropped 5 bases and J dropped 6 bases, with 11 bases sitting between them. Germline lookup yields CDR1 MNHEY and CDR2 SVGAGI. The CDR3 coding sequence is TGTGCCAGCAGTGGGGGGGCCCGTCAGCCCCAGCATTTT. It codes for CASSGGARQPQHF.

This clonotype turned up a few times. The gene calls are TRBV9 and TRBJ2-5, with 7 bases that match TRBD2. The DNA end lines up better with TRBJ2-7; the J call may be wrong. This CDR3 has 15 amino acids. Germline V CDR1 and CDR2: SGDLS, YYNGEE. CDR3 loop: CASSFSWGGEYEQYF. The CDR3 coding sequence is TGTGCCAGCAGTTTCAGTTGGGGGGGAGAGTACGAGCAGTACTTC.

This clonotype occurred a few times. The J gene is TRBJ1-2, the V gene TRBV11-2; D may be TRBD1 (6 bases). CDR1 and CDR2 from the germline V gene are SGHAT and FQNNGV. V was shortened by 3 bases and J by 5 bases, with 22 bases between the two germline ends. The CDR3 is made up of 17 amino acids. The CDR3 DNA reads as TGTGCCAGCAGCTTTTTTGGCAGGGGTATGAGAATGTATGGCTACACCTTC. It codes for CASSFFGRGMRMYGYTF. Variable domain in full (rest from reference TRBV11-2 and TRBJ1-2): EAGVAQSPRYKIIEKRQSVAFWCNPISGHATLYWYQQILGQGPKLLIQFQNNGVVDDSQLPKDRFSAERLKGVDSTLKIQPAKLEDSAVYLCASSFFGRGMRMYGYTFGSGTRLTVV.

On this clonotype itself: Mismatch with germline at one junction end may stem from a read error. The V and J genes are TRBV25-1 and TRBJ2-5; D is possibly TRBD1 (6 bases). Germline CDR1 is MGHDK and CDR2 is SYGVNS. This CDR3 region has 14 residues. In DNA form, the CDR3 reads TGTGCCAGCAGCGAATGGAGGACAGAAGAGACCCAGTACTTC. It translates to CASSEWRTEETQYF.

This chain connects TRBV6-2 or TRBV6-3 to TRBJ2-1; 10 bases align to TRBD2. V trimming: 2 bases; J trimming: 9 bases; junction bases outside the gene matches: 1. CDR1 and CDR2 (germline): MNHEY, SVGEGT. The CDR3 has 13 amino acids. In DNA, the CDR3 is TGTGCCAGCAGTTACCTAGCGGGAGCTGAGCAGTTCTTC. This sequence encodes CASSYLAGAEQFF.

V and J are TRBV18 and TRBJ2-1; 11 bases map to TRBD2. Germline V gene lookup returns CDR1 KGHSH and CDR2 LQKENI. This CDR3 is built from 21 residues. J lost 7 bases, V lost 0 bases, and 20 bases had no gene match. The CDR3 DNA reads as TGTGCCAGCTCACCACCGGCCCTACCGGGACTAGCGGTCCCCCAAGGGAATGAGCAGTTCTTC. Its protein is CASSPPALPGLAVPQGNEQFF.

The CDR3 protein is CASSFRTLTDTQYF. The CDR3 DNA reads as TGTGCCAGCAGTTTCAGGACCCTCACAGATACGCAGTATTTT. The chain uses TRBV27 and TRBJ2-3; D unclear. The CDR3 is 14 residues long. V lost 3 bases to trimming and J lost 2 bases, with 9 bases between them. Germline CDR1 and CDR2: MNHEY and SMNVEV (reference sequence).

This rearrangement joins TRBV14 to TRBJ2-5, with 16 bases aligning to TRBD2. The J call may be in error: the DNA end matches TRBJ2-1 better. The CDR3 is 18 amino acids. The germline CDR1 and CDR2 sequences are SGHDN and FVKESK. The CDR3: CASSQRTGTSGGDVEQFF. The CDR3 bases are TGTGCCAGCAGCCAACGTACCGGGACTAGCGGGGGGGACGTTGAGCAGTTCTTC.

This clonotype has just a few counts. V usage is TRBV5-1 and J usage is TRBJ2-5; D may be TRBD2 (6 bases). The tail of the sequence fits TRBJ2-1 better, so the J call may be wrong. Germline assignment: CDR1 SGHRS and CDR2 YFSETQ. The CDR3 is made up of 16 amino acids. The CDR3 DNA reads TGCGCCAGCAGCCGCCGCCGACTAGACCCCTACAATGAGCAGTTCTTC. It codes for CASSRRRLDPYNEQFF.